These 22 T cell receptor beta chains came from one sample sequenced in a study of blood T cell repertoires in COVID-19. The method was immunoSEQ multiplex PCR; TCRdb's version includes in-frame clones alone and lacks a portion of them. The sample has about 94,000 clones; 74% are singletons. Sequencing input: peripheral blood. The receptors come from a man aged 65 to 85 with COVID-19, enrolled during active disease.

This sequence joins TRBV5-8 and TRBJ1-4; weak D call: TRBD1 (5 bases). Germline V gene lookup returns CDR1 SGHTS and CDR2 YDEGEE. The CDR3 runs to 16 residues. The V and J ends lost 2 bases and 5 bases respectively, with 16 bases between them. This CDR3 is CASSLPRDSSNEKLFF. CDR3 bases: TGTGCCAGCAGCTTACCCCGGGACTCCAGCAATGAAAAACTGTTTTTT.

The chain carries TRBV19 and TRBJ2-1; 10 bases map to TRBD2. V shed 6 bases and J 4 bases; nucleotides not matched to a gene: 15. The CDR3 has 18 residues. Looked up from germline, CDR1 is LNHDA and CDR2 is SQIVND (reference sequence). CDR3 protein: CASSQPRAGGARYNEQFF. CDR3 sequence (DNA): TGTGCCAGTAGCCAACCTCGAGCGGGAGGGGCCAGGTACAATGAGCAGTTCTTC.

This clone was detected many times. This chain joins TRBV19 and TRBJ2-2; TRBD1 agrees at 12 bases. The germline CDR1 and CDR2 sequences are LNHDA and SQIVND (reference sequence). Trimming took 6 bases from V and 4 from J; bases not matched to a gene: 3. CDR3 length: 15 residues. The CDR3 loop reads CASRGGQGATGELFF. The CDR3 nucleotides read TGTGCCAGTAGGGGGGGACAGGGGGCCACCGGGGAGCTGTTTTTT.

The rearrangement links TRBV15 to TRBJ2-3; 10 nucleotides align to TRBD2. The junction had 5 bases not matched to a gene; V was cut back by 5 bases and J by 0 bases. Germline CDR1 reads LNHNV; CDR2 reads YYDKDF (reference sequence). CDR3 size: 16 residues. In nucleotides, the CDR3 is TGTGCCACCAGCGGTGGGACTAGCGCTAGCACAGATACGCAGTATTTT. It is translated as CATSGGTSASTDTQYF.

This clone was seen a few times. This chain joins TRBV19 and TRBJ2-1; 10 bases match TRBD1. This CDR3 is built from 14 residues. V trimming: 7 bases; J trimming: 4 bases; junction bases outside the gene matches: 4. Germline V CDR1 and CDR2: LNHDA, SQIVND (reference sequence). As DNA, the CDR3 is TGTGCCAGTAAAGGGACAGGGGTTTACAATGAGCAGTTCTTC. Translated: CASKGTGVYNEQFF.

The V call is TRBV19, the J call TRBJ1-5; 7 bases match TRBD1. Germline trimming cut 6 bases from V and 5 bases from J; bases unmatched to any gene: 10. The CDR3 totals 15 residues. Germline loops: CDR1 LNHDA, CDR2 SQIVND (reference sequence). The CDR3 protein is CASSQTGTGYQPQHF. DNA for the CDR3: TGTGCCAGTAGCCAGACAGGGACCGGATATCAGCCCCAGCATTTT.

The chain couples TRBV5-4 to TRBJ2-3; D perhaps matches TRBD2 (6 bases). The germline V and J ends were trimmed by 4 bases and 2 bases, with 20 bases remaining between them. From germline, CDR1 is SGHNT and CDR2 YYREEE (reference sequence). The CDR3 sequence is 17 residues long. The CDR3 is CASSTAPSADFTDTQYF. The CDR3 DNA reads TGTGCCAGCAGCACAGCCCCTAGCGCCGACTTCACAGATACGCAGTATTTT.

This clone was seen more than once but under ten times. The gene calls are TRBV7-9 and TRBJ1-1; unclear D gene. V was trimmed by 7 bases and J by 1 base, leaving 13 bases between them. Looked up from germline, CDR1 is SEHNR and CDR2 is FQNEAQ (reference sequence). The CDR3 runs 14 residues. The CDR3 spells CASTRSVQNTEAFF. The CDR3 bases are TGTGCCAGCACACGGTCTGTTCAGAACACTGAAGCTTTCTTT.

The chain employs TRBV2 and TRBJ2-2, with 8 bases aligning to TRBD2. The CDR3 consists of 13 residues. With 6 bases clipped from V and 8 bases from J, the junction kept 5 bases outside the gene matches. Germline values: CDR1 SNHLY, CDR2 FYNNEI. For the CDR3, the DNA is TGTGCCAGCAGGGCGGGGGGCACGGGGGAGCTGTTTTTT. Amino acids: CASRAGGTGELFF.

CDR3 nucleotide sequence: TGTGCCAGCAGCCAATTAAACGAGCAGTACTTC. Translation gives CASSQLNEQYF. The V and J genes are TRBV3-1 (or the pseudogene TRBV3-2) and TRBJ2-7; D call uncertain. The CDR3 contains 11 residues. Germline V gene data show CDR1 as LGHDT and CDR2 as YNNKEL (reference sequence). The V gene lost 2 bases and the J gene lost 5 bases, with 4 bases spanning the gap.

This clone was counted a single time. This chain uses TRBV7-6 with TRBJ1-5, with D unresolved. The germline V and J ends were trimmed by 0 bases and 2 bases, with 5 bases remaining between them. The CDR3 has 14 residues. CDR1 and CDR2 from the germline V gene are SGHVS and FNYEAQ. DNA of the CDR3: TGTGCCAGCAGCTTAGCGCGAGGCAATCAGCCCCAGCATTTT. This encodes CASSLARGNQPQHF.

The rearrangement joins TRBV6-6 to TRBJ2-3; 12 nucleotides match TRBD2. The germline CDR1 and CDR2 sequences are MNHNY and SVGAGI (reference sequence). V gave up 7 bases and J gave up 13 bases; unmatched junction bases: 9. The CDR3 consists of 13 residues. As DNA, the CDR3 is TGTGCCAGCAACCCCGGGGCTAGCGGGAGGGAGTATTTT. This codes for CASNPGASGREYF.

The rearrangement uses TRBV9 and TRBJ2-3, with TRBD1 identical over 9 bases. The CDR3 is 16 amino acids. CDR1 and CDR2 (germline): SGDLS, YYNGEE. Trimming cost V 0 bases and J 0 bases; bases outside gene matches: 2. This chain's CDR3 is CASSVEGTGSTDTQYF. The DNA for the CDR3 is TGTGCCAGCAGCGTAGAAGGGACAGGGAGCACAGATACGCAGTATTTT.

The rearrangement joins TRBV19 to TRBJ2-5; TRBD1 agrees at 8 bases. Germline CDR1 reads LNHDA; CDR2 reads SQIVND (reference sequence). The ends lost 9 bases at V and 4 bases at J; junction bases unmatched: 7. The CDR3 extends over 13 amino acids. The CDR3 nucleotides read TGTGCCAGCCGGGACAGGATTATAGAGACCCAGTACTTC. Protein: CASRDRIIETQYF.

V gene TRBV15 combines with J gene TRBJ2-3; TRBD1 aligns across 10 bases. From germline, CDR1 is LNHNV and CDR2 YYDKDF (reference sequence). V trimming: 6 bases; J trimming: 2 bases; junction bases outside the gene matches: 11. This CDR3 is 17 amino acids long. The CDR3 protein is CATSFGTGASYTDTQYF. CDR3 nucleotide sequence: TGTGCCACCAGTTTCGGGACAGGGGCTTCCTACACAGATACGCAGTATTTT. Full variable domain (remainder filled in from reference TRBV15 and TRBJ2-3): DAMVIQNPRYQVTQFGKPVTLSCSQTLNHNVMYWYQQKSSQAPKLLFHYYDKDFNNEADTPDNFQSRRPNTSFCFLDIRSPGLGDTAMYLCATSFGTGASYTDTQYFGPGTRLTVL.

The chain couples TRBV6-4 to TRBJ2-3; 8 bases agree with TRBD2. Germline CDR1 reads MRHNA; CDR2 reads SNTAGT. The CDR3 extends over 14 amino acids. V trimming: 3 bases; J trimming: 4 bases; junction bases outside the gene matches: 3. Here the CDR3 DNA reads TGTGCCAGCAGTGAAGGACTAGCATCAGATACGCAGTATTTT. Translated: CASSEGLASDTQYF.

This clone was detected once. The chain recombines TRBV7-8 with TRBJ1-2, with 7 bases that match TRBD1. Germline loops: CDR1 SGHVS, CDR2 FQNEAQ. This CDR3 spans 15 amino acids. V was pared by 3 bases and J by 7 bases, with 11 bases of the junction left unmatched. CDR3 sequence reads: CASSFEGQGVSGYTF. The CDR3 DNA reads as TGTGCCAGCAGCTTTGAAGGGCAGGGGGTATCTGGCTACACCTTC. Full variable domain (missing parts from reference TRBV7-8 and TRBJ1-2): GAGVSQSPRYKVAKRGQDVALRCDPISGHVSLFWYQQALGQGPEFLTYFQNEAQLDKSGLPSDRFFAERPEGSVSTLKIQRTQQEDSAVYLCASSFEGQGVSGYTFGSGTRLTVV.

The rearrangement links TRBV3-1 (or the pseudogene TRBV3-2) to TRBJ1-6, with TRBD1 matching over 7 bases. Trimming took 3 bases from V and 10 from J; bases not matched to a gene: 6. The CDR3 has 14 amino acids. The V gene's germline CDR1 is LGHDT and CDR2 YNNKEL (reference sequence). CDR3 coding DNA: TGTGCCAGCAGCCAGACAGGGTACGGGTCACCCCTCCACTTT. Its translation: CASSQTGYGSPLHF.

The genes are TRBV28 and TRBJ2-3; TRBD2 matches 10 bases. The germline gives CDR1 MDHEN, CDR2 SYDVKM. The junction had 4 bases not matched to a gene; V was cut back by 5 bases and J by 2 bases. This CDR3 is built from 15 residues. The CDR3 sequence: CASSASGGNTDTQYF. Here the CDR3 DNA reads TGTGCCAGCAGTGCTAGCGGGGGAAACACAGATACGCAGTATTTT. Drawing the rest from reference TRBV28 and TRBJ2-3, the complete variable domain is DVKVTQSSRYLVKRTGEKVFLECVQDMDHENMFWYRQDPGLGLRLIYFSYDVKMKEKGDIPEGYSVSREKKERFSLILESASTNQTSMYLCASSASGGNTDTQYFGPGTRLTVL.

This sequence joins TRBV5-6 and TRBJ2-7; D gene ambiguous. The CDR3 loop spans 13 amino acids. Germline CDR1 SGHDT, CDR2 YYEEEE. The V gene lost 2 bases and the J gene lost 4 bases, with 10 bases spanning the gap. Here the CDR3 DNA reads TGTGCCAGCAGCTTTAGCAGTGCTTACGAGCAGTACTTC. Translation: CASSFSSAYEQYF.

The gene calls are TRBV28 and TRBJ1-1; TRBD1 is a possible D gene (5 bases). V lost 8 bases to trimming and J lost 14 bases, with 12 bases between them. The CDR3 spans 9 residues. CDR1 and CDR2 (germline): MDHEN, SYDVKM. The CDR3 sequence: CASGAVNFF. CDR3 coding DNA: TGTGCCAGCGGGGCGGTAAACTTCTTT.

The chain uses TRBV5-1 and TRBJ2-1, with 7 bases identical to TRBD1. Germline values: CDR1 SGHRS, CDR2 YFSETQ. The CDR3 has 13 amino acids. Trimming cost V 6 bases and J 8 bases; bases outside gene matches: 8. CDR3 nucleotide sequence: TGCGCCAGCAATAGACAGGGCGTTGATGAGCAGTTCTTC. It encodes CASNRQGVDEQFF.